This TCR beta chain was identified in a study of shared T cell receptors in the human thymus. Only in-frame clones appear in the TCRdb table, and some are missing; sequencing was by immunoSEQ multiplex PCR. Of about 380,000 clones in the sample, approximately 95% were seen once. This CDR3 contains 13 residues. Germline values: CDR1 MGHRA, CDR2 YSYEKL. V lost 3 bases and J 8 bases, leaving 13 bases between the germline ends. The chain carries TRBV4-1 and TRBJ1-2; no definite D call. This sequence was found in a human donor. The sequencing input was thymocytes. The CDR3 region has the DNA TGCGCCAGCAGCCACGCCGTTTTTAGCGGCTACACCTTC. It is translated as CASSHAVFSGYTF.